This T cell receptor (beta chain) was documented in a study of T cell repertoires in cytomegalovirus infection. Turning to the study itself: It can be stated that public TCR beta signatures indicated CMV infection as well as a matching HLA type. Study-wide results and limits: Within the response measured ex vivo, HLA-C-restricted CMV-specific TCR beta clonotypes were dominant. Individuals carrying CMV plus the relevant HLA were identified by cumulative frequency of public TCR beta families.

Germline values: CDR1 SGHTA, CDR2 FQGNSA. Trimming removed 4 bases from V and 2 bases from J, with 21 bases in between. CDR3 size: 17 residues. In TCRdb, the reads were re-called with MiXCR into one record per CDR3 protein. The table has 700,000 to 950,000 distinct CDR3 sequences, over 25% seen once. Note on this clonotype: Its target is unknown. Just one base apart from a much larger clone, this may be a read error. The missing conserved phenylalanine or tryptophan at the end of this CDR3 makes a read error likely.

Specimen: cultured CD8+ T cells from PBMCs, collected from culture after CMV antigen stimulation. The origin of this receptor is a human donor in good health (CMV status not recorded). Some clones in this sample may be carry-over from other donors' samples. This rearrangement joins TRBV7-2 to TRBJ2-7, with D perhaps TRBD1 (6 bases). The CDR3 loop reads CASSSPGQKTRTYEQYS. DNA for the CDR3: TGTGCCAGCAGCTCTCCGGGACAAAAGACCCGTACCTACGAGCAGTACTCC.